This T cell receptor (beta chain) stems from a study of OX40 agonist ivuxolimab in advanced cancers. Using immunoSEQ multiplex PCR, the repertoire was profiled, and TCRdb retains in-frame clones only, with some absent. The sample shows 45,000 to 70,000 clones, roughly 84% of them seen only once. Sequenced material: CD4+ or CD8+ T cells sorted from blood, taken in a trial of the OX40 agonist ivuxolimab. This clonotype originated in an adult with an advanced solid tumor such as melanoma, head and neck, liver or kidney cancer.

CDR3 sequence (DNA): TGTGCCAGCAGCTTATTCCCGGGGTCGGCCTATGGCTACACCTTC. Amino acid sequence: CASSLFPGSAYGYTF. The V gene is TRBV7-9, the J gene TRBJ1-2; D is undetermined. V lost 2 bases and J 4 bases, leaving 14 bases between the germline ends. Germline-derived CDR1 and CDR2 are SEHNR and FQNEAQ (reference sequence). The CDR3 consists of 15 residues.